This is a list of T cell receptor beta chains from one sample in a study of T cell repertoires in cytomegalovirus infection. TCRdb recomputed calls from the reads with MiXCR, one row per CDR3 protein. The repertoire holds around 430,000 distinct CDR3 sequences, with about 42% as singletons. What these receptors recognize is not known. The source was cultured PBMCs, collected from culture after CMV antigen stimulation. The receptors stem from a human donor in good health (CMV status not recorded). Some clones in this sample may be carry-over from other donors' samples. The CDR3 runs from the conserved cysteine through the conserved F or W. D genes are given only for firm matches. Only some rows state a clone size, as once, few, many or a class for expanded clones.

size: NA; D: NA; V: TRBV19; J: TRBJ1-5; length: 14; CDR3: CASSIRYEAQPQHF; DNA: TGTGCCAGTAGTATACGGTATGAGGCGCAGCCCCAGCATTTT
size: NA; D: TRBD1; V: TRBV12-3/TRBV12-4; J: TRBJ1-5; length: 17; CDR3: CASSPGTGTAGNQPQHF; DNA: TGTGCCAGCAGCCCCGGGACAGGGACGGCAGGCAATCAGCCCCAGCATTTT
size: NA; D: TRBD2; V: TRBV20-1; J: TRBJ2-5; length: 13; CDR3: CSARTSFMETQYF; DNA: TGCAGTGCCCGGACTAGCTTCATGGAGACCCAGTACTTC
size: NA; D: NA; V: TRBV14; J: TRBJ2-1; length: 17; CDR3: CASSQDQGDSSYNEQFF; DNA: TGTGCCAGCAGCCAAGATCAGGGAGACAGCTCCTACAATGAGCAGTTCTTC
size: NA; D: NA; V: TRBV7-3; J: TRBJ2-3; length: 16; CDR3: CASSLFGGGNTDTQYF; DNA: TGTGCCAGCAGCTTATTTGGCGGCGGGAACACAGATACGCAGTATTTT
size: few; D: NA; V: TRBV27; J: TRBJ1-1; length: 17; CDR3: CASSLYWGGVMNTEAFF; DNA: TGTGCCAGCAGTTTATATTGGGGGGGGGTTATGAACACTGAAGCTTTCTTT
size: NA; D: NA; V: TRBV12-3/TRBV12-4; J: TRBJ1-5; length: 15; CDR3: CASSLAGFEDQPQHF; DNA: TGTGCCAGCAGCCTCGCAGGGTTTGAGGATCAGCCCCAGCATTTT
size: NA; D: NA; V: TRBV18; J: TRBJ2-3; length: 15; CDR3: CASSPSWDITDTQYF; DNA: TGTGCCAGCTCACCATCGTGGGACATCACAGATACGCAGTATTTT
size: NA; D: NA; V: TRBV19; J: TRBJ1-6; length: 14; CDR3: CASNLAGLNSPLHF; DNA: TGTGCCAGTAATCTAGCGGGGCTTAATTCACCCCTCCACTTT
size: NA; D: NA; V: TRBV6-1; J: TRBJ1-5; length: 14; CDR3: CASSVRASNQPQHF; DNA: TGTGCGAGCAGTGTTCGGGCGTCTAATCAGCCCCAGCATTTT
size: NA; D: TRBD2; V: TRBV2; J: TRBJ2-3; length: 14; CDR3: CASTFGGDSDTQYF; DNA: TGTGCCAGCACCTTCGGGGGGGATTCGGATACGCAGTATTTT
size: NA; D: NA; V: TRBV30; J: TRBJ2-6; length: 14; CDR3: CAWSVDSGANVLTF; DNA: TGTGCCTGGAGTGTGGACTCTGGGGCCAACGTCCTGACTTTC
size: NA; D: NA; V: TRBV6-2/TRBV6-3; J: TRBJ2-1; length: 16; CDR3: CASSPSRVTVYNEQFF; DNA: TGTGCCAGCTCCCCTTCCCGGGTTACTGTTTACAATGAGCAGTTCTTC
size: many; D: NA; V: TRBV7-2; J: TRBJ2-3; length: 11; CDR3: CASSPDYTQYF; DNA: TGTGCCAGCAGCCCGGATTATACGCAGTATTTT
size: NA; D: TRBD1; V: TRBV15; J: TRBJ2-3; length: 17; CDR3: CATSRERGGQRTDTQYF; DNA: TGTGCCACCAGCAGAGAGAGAGGGGGCCAGCGCACAGATACGCAGTATTTT
size: NA; D: NA; V: TRBV6-8; J: TRBJ2-3; length: 13; CDR3: CASRRPGLDTQYF; DNA: TGTGCCAGCAGACGACCAGGGTTGGATACGCAGTATTTT
size: NA; D: NA; V: TRBV18; J: TRBJ2-7; length: 14; CDR3: CASSRTGQLYEQYF; DNA: TGTGCCAGCTCACGCACCGGGCAGCTCTACGAGCAGTACTTC
size: NA; D: TRBD1; V: TRBV7-8; J: TRBJ2-7; length: 15; CDR3: CASSLGAGTGYEQYF; DNA: TGTGCCAGCAGCTTAGGTGCCGGGACAGGGTACGAGCAGTACTTC
size: NA; D: NA; V: TRBV6-2/TRBV6-3; J: TRBJ2-1; length: 14; CDR3: CASSYGASYNEQFF; DNA: TGTGCCAGCAGTTACGGCGCCTCCTACAATGAGCAGTTCTTC
size: many; D: TRBD1; V: TRBV28; J: TRBJ2-7; length: 14; CDR3: CASRLPGQINEQYF; DNA: TGTGCCAGCAGGTTACCGGGACAGATAAACGAGCAGTACTTC
size: NA; D: NA; V: TRBV11-2; J: TRBJ2-1; length: 15; CDR3: CASSQSAGTYNEQFF; DNA: TGTGCCAGCAGCCAATCGGCGGGGACCTACAATGAGCAGTTCTTC
size: NA; D: NA; V: TRBV12-5; J: TRBJ2-1; length: 15; CDR3: CASGLIRSSYNEQFF; DNA: TGTGCTAGTGGTTTGATCCGGTCCTCCTACAATGAGCAGTTCTTC
size: once; D: NA; V: TRBV9; J: TRBJ2-1; length: 14; CDR3: CASTSSPGYNEQFF; DNA: TGTGCCAGTACCTCTAGCCCGGGGTACAATGAGCAGTTCTTC
size: NA; D: NA; V: TRBV7-9; J: TRBJ2-7; length: 15; CDR3: CASSQTRGGADEQYF; DNA: TGTGCCAGCAGCCAAACGAGGGGCGGGGCCGACGAGCAGTACTTC
size: NA; D: TRBD2; V: TRBV7-2; J: TRBJ2-7; length: 17; CDR3: CASSLGPLTSDRYEQYF; DNA: TGTGCCAGCAGCTTAGGCCCATTGACTAGCGACCGTTACGAGCAGTACTTC
size: few; D: NA; V: TRBV7-6; J: TRBJ2-2; length: 16; CDR3: CASSFFTGPNTGELFF; DNA: TGTGCCAGCAGCTTTTTCACAGGGCCGAACACCGGGGAGCTGTTTTTT
size: NA; D: NA; V: TRBV12-3/TRBV12-4; J: TRBJ1-6; length: 14; CDR3: CASSSQGIRSPLHF; DNA: TGTGCCAGCAGTTCTCAGGGTATACGGTCACCCCTCCACTTT
size: few; D: NA; V: TRBV4-1; J: TRBJ1-1; length: 12; CDR3: CASSFPGMDAFF; DNA: TGCGCCAGCAGCTTCCCAGGGATGGATGCTTTCTTT
size: once; D: NA; V: TRBV12-5; J: TRBJ2-1; length: 13; CDR3: CASTNGTYNEQFF; DNA: TGTGCTAGTACTAACGGGACATACAATGAGCAGTTCTTC
size: NA; D: TRBD1; V: TRBV6-6; J: TRBJ1-2; length: 15; CDR3: CASSYPQGSNYGYTF; DNA: TGTGCCAGCAGTTACCCACAGGGGTCTAACTATGGCTACACCTTC
size: few; D: TRBD2; V: TRBV7-2; J: TRBJ2-1; length: 16; CDR3: CASSAPLAGGLNEQFF; DNA: TGTGCCAGCAGCGCCCCTCTAGCGGGGGGCTTAAATGAGCAGTTCTTC
size: few; D: TRBD2; V: TRBV4-2; J: TRBJ2-7; length: 15; CDR3: CASSQDGGTSYEQYF; DNA: TGTGCCAGCAGCCAAGACGGGGGGACCTCCTACGAGCAGTACTTC
size: NA; D: NA; V: TRBV6-2/TRBV6-3; J: TRBJ1-1; length: 12; CDR3: CASSYSAVWAFF; DNA: TGTGCCAGCAGTTACTCGGCCGTCTGGGCTTTCTTT